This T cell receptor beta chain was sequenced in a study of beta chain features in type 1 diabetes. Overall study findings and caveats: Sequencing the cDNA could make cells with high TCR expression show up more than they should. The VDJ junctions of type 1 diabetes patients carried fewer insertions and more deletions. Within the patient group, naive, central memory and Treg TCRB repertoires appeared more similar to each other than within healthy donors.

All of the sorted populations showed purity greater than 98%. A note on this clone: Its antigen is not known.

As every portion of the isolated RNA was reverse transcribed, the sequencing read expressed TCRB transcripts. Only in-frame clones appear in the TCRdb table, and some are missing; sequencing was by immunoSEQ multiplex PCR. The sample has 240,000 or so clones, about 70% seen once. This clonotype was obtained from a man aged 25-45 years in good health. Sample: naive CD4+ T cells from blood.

For the CDR3, the DNA is TGTGCCAGCAGCTCGACAGCTGGAAACACCATATATTTT. Translated, it gives CASSSTAGNTIYF. V is TRBV14 and J is TRBJ1-3; maybe TRBD1 (5 bases). V dropped 5 bases and J dropped 2 bases, with 7 bases sitting between them. CDR3 length: 13 amino acids. Germline CDR1 SGHDN, CDR2 FVKESK. Drawing the rest from reference TRBV14 and TRBJ1-3, the complete variable domain is EAGVTQFPSHSVIEKGQTVTLRCDPISGHDNLYWYRRVMGKEIKFLLHFVKESKQDESGMPNNRFLAERTGGTYSTLKVQPAELEDSGVYFCASSSTAGNTIYFGEGSWLTVV.